These 2 T cell receptor beta chains share one sample of origin, sequenced in a study of vaccination effects on CD4 cells after COVID-19. CD4+ T cells specific for antigen were expanded with viral peptide pools by the ViraFEST assay before sequencing. Subsequent to a culture period of 10 to 11 days, CD4+ T cells were isolated. Libraries were prepared by immunoSEQ multiplex PCR; TCRdb keeps only in-frame clonotypes and omits some of them. The sample has over 50,000 clones, 80% to 90% seen once. Antigen specificity for these receptors is unknown. Specimen: CD4+ T cells from PBMCs cultured with HCoV-229E spike peptides, collected before COVID-19 vaccination. All receptors come from a human donor who received a COVID-19 vaccine.

The V gene is TRBV28, the J gene TRBJ1-1; D remains unclear. CDR3 length: 14 residues. CDR1 is MDHEN and CDR2 is SYDVKM in the germline V gene. V was clipped by 3 bases and J by 1 base, with 9 bases between them. The CDR3 bases are TGTGCCAGCAGTTTCTTCAGGAAGAACACTGAAGCTTTCTTT. Residues: CASSFFRKNTEAFF.

The chain recombines TRBV6-5 with TRBJ2-7; TRBD1 might be the D (6 bases). CDR3 size: 15 residues. Germline loops: CDR1 MNHEY, CDR2 SVGAGI. The V gene lost 6 bases and the J gene lost 3 bases, with 18 bases spanning the gap. Here the CDR3 reads CASSPQGLGYYEQYV. CDR3 coding DNA: TGTGCCAGCAGCCCACAGGGATTGGGTTACTACGAGCAGTACGTC.